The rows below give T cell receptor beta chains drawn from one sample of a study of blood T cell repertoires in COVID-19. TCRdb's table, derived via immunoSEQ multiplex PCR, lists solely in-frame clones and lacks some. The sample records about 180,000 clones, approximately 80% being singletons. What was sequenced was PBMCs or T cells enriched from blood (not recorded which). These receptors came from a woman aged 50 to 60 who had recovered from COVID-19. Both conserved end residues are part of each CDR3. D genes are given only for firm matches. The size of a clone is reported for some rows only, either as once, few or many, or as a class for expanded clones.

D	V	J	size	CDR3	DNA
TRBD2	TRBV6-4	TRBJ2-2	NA	CASSVAGGTGELFF	TGTGCCAGCAGTGTCGCCGGGGGGACCGGGGAGCTGTTTTTT
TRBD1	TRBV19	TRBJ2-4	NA	CASSDREAKNIQYF	TGTGCCAGTAGCGACAGGGAAGCCAAAAACATTCAGTACTTC
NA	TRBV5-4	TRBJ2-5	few	CASSLRLAGMETQYF	TGTGCCAGCAGCCTACGACTTGCGGGAATGGAGACCCAGTACTTC
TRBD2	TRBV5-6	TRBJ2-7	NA	CASSRTSDEQYF	TGTGCCAGCAGCCGGACTAGTGACGAGCAGTACTTC
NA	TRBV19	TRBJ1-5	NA	CASSNRELNQPQHF	TGTGCCAGTAGTAACCGGGAGCTCAATCAGCCCCAGCATTTT
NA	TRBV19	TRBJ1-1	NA	CASSIERDTEAFF	TGTGCCAGTAGTATCGAACGGGATACTGAAGCTTTCTTT
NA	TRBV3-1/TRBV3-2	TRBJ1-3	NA	CASSQVLTGGNTIYF	TGTGCCAGCAGCCAAGTCTTGACAGGCGGAAACACCATATATTTT
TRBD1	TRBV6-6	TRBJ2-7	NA	CASRRTGNEQYF	TGTGCCAGCAGGAGGACAGGGAACGAGCAGTACTTC
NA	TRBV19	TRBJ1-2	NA	CASSISGGGVEGYTF	TGTGCCAGTAGTATATCTGGCGGGGGCGTGGAAGGCTACACCTTC
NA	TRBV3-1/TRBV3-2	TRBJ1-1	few	CASSQYRDFIGEAFF	TGTGCCAGCAGCCAATACCGGGACTTTATCGGTGAAGCTTTCTTT
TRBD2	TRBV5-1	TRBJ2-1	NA	CASGWSLAGEYSEQFF	TGCGCCAGCGGTTGGAGTCTAGCGGGAGAATATAGTGAGCAGTTCTTC
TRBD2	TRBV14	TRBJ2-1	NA	CASRMTSGSYNEQFF	TGTGCCAGCAGGATGACTAGCGGGTCCTACAATGAGCAGTTCTTC
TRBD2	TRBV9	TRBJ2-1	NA	CASSGGSGSATYAYNEQFF	TGTGCCAGCAGCGGAGGTAGCGGGAGTGCGACTTACGCCTACAATGAGCAGTTCTTC
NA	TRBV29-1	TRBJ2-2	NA	CSVVGGSLNTGELFF	TGCAGCGTTGTAGGTGGGAGCTTAAACACCGGGGAGCTGTTTTTT
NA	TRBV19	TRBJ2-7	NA	CASSIAAASSYEQYF	TGTGCCAGTAGTATAGCGGCGGCTTCCTCCTACGAGCAGTACTTC
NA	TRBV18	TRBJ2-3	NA	CASSPGAGGDTQYF	TGTGCCAGCTCACCAGGGGCCGGTGGAGATACGCAGTATTTT
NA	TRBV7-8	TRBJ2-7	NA	CASSIKLQVSRYEQYF	TGTGCCAGCAGCATAAAGCTACAGGTTAGCCGCTACGAGCAGTACTTC
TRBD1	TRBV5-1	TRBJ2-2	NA	CASSLAQGAGELFF	TGCGCCAGCAGCTTGGCCCAGGGGGCCGGGGAGCTGTTTTTT
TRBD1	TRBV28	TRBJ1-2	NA	CASTDVDREYGYTF	TGTGCCAGCACCGATGTTGACAGGGAGTATGGCTACACCTTC
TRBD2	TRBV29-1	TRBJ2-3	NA	CSGGLVGGDTQYF	TGCAGCGGTGGACTAGTCGGTGGGGATACGCAGTATTTT
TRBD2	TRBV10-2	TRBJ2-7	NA	CASRLAGGPEQYF	TGCGCCAGCAGACTAGCGGGAGGCCCCGAGCAGTACTTC
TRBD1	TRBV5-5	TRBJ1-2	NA	CASSLGVTGDYGYTF	TGTGCCAGCAGCTTGGGGGTAACAGGGGACTATGGCTACACCTTC
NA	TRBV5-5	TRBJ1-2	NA	CASSLIPGEGNGYTF	TGTGCCAGCAGCTTAATCCCAGGGGAAGGCAATGGCTACACCTTC
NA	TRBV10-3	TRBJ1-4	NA	CAISEGTWTNEKLFF	TGTGCCATCAGTGAGGGGACATGGACCAATGAAAAACTGTTTTTT
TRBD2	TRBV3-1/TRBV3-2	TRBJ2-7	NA	CASSQDWASGPHISEQYF	TGTGCCAGCAGCCAAGATTGGGCTAGCGGGCCCCACATCAGCGAGCAGTACTTC
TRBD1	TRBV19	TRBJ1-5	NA	CASSIGTAFNQPQHF	TGTGCCAGTAGTATCGGGACAGCTTTCAATCAGCCCCAGCATTTT
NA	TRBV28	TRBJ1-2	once	CASSLLGGGPIEGYTF	TGTGCCAGCAGTTTATTAGGGGGGGGCCCTATAGAGGGCTACACCTTC
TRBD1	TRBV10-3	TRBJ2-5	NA	CAIRPDRAGETQYF	TGTGCCATCAGACCCGACAGGGCCGGGGAGACCCAGTACTTC
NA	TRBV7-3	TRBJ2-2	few	CASSTGLLTGELFF	TGTGCCAGCAGCACGGGACTCCTCACCGGGGAGCTGTTTTTT
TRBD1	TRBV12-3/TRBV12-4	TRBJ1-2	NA	CASSLTGEGYTF	TGTGCCAGCAGTTTGACAGGGGAAGGCTACACCTTC
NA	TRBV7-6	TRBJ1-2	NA	CASSQEGGNGYTF	TGTGCCAGCAGCCAAGAGGGAGGTAACGGCTACACCTTC
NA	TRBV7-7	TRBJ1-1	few	CASSSGLYTEAFF	TGTGCCAGCAGCTCAGGACTTTACACTGAAGCTTTCTTT
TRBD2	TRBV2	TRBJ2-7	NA	CASSDSEGGLAGGPRREQYF	TGTGCCAGCAGCGACTCCGAGGGGGGGCTAGCGGGAGGGCCTAGGCGCGAGCAGTACTTC
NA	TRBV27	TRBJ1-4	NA	CASTSRGEGLNEKLFF	TGTGCCAGCACCTCGCGGGGGGAAGGCTTAAATGAAAAACTGTTTTTT
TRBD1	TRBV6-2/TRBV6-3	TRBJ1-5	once	CASSPGGSQPQHF	TGTGCCAGCAGTCCAGGGGGTAGTCAGCCCCAGCATTTT
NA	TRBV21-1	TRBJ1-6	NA	CASSILLHF	TGTGCCAGCAGCATTCTCCTCCACTTT
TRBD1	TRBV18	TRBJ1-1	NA	CASSPGQGATEAFF	TGTGCCAGCTCACCGGGACAGGGGGCAACTGAAGCTTTCTTT
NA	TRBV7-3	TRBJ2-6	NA	CASSTGQFSGANVLTF	TGTGCCAGCAGCACCGGACAGTTCTCTGGGGCCAACGTCCTGACTTTC
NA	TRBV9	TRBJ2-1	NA	CASSVNVGELSNEQFF	TGTGCCAGCAGCGTTAATGTAGGAGAATTGAGCAATGAGCAGTTCTTC
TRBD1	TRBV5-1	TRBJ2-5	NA	CASSPTRTGMETQYF	TGCGCCAGCAGCCCTACGAGGACAGGGATGGAGACCCAGTACTTC
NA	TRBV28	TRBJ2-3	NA	CASSFVVTSTDTQYF	TGTGCCAGCAGTTTCGTCGTCACTAGCACAGATACGCAGTATTTT
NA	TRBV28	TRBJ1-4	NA	CASSSWGDLGEKLFF	TGTGCCAGCAGTTCCTGGGGGGACCTAGGGGAAAAACTGTTTTTT
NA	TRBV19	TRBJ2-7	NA	CASSISEPRSEQYF	TGTGCCAGTAGTATCAGTGAGCCCCGGAGCGAGCAGTACTTC
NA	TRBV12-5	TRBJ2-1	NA	CASGLRERDEQFF	TGTGCTAGTGGTCTACGGGAGCGCGATGAGCAGTTCTTC
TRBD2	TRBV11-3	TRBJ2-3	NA	CASSLALAGGLSDTQYF	TGTGCCAGCAGCTTAGCACTCGCGGGAGGTTTGTCAGATACGCAGTATTTT
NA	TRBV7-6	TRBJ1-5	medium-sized	CASSLGGDQPQHF	TGTGCCAGCAGCTTGGGGGGAGATCAGCCCCAGCATTTT
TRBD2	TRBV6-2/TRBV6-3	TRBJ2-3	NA	CASSYAASGSTDTQYF	TGTGCCAGCAGTTACGCAGCTAGCGGGAGTACAGATACGCAGTATTTT
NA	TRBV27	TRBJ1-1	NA	CASSLSTGDSMNTEAFF	TGTGCCAGCAGTTTATCGACAGGAGACAGTATGAACACTGAAGCTTTCTTT
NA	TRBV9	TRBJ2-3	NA	CASSVGAVNTDTQYF	TGTGCCAGCAGCGTAGGGGCTGTAAACACAGATACGCAGTATTTT
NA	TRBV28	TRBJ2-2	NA	CASSLGLGGRTGELFF	TGTGCCAGCAGTCTCGGATTGGGCGGGCGGACCGGGGAGCTGTTTTTT
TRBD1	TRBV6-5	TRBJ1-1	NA	CASSRDYRGRTEAFF	TGTGCCAGCAGCCGAGATTACAGGGGGCGCACTGAAGCTTTCTTT
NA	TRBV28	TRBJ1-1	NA	CASSFLDVQAFF	TGTGCCAGCAGTTTCCTAGACGTCCAGGCTTTCTTT